The rows below give T cell receptor beta chains drawn from one sample of a study of T cell responses to AZD1222 COVID-19 vaccine. Profiled with immunoSEQ multiplex PCR; TCRdb holds only in-frame clones, not every one. The table has some 96,000 clones, about 89% seen once. Here the sequenced sample was peripheral blood, taken on day 0 of MenACWY control vaccination. The receptors were sampled from an adult in good health. Both conserved end residues are trimmed from each CDR3.

TRBV18	TRBJ2-2	ASSPRQANTGELF
TRBV11-1	TRBJ2-5	ASSLPGRDETQY
TRBV9	TRBJ2-1	ASSAGLITYNEQF
TRBV18	TRBJ2-2	ASSRRPGPTNTGELF
TRBV10-3	TRBJ2-7	AITPGQGTYEQY
TRBV6-2/TRBV6-3	TRBJ2-3	ASSRLAGGTDTQY
TRBV19	TRBJ2-7	ASSIRDRAYEQY
TRBV10-3	TRBJ1-1	AIRAGLANTEAF
TRBV10-3	TRBJ2-2	AISVGDSVNTGELF
TRBV11-3	TRBJ2-1	ASSFGRRSYNEQF
TRBV7-2	TRBJ2-2	ASSLAGANTGELF
TRBV28	TRBJ2-3	ASSPRDQGLTTDTQY
TRBV19	TRBJ1-2	ASSISESGYT
TRBV18	TRBJ1-1	ASSPRDPSAGTEAF
TRBV6-2/TRBV6-3	TRBJ2-7	ASSYSRTGGYEQY
TRBV3-1/TRBV3-2	TRBJ1-1	ASSQVQGTEAF
TRBV5-1	TRBJ2-7	ASSLVSGSSYEQY
TRBV5-1	TRBJ2-3	ASNLQRGPGDTQY
TRBV5-4	TRBJ1-1	ASSPTGGENTEAF
TRBV6-2/TRBV6-3	TRBJ1-4	ASSYSMASTRF
TRBV2	TRBJ1-2	ASSDISGVYGYT
TRBV7-2	TRBJ2-1	ASSLSPSGGANEQF
TRBV7-2	TRBJ2-3	ASSRSGGADSDTQY
TRBV18	TRBJ2-2	ASSLGQTGNTGELF
TRBV5-1	TRBJ1-5	ASSLETGRDQPQH
TRBV24-1	TRBJ1-2	ATSDAGTGRYGYT
TRBV5-1	TRBJ1-1	ASSWGTGDTEAF
TRBV11-2	TRBJ2-7	ASSLKGTAYEQY
TRBV7-2	TRBJ2-3	ASSVLVTDTQY
TRBV6-5	TRBJ2-1	ASSGGYSYNEQF
TRBV2	TRBJ2-2	ASSEYGGRGFGELF
TRBV5-1	TRBJ2-3	ASSDTGTASTATQY
TRBV28	TRBJ2-7	ASRPRPSSYEQY
TRBV30	TRBJ1-5	AWSYGTGVNQPQH